Described below is a single T cell receptor (beta chain) sequence and its context. Its target is unknown. Everyone who donated was a healthy bone marrow donor. The data are from a study of cytomegalovirus exposure and HLA in healthy donors. Study overall: HLA-typed donors were the source of approximately 80 million unique TCRs, which an early data release held.

The PCR was carried out with 60 Vbeta primers and 13 Jbeta primers. Original processing methods: Some 10 million of about 88 million unique TCR beta chains were shared, per a later count. The method was immunoSEQ multiplex PCR; TCRdb's version includes in-frame clones alone and lacks a portion of them. V and J calls and clone size are those listed in that table; D and trimming were worked out from the DNA. The sample contains 210,000 or so clones, 80% to 85% of which appear only once. V lost 4 bases to trimming and J lost 0 bases, with 12 bases between them. The CDR3 is 15 residues long. Germline V lookup: CDR1 PRHDT, CDR2 FYEKMQ (reference sequence). Findings and limits, study-wide: The productive fraction for most TCR beta V segments was about 87% or about 30% in an earlier analysis.

The clonotype originates from a boy younger than 10 in good health and CMV-seronegative. Sequenced material: PBMCs. The chain joins TRBV13 to TRBJ1-2; D is undetermined. CDR3: CASSSTGEANYGYTF. The CDR3 region has the DNA TGTGCCAGCAGCTCGACGGGAGAAGCTAACTATGGCTACACCTTC.